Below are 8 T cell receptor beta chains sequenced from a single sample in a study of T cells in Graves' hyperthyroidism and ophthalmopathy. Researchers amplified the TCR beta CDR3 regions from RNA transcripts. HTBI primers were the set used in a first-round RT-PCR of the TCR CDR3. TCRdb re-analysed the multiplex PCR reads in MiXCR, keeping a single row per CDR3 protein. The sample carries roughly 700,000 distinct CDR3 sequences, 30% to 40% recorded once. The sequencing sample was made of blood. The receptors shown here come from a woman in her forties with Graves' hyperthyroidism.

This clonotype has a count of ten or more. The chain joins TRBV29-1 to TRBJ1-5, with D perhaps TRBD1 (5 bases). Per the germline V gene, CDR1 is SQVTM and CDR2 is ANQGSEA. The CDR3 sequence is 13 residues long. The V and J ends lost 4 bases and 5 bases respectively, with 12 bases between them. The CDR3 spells CSVVGVMDQPQHF. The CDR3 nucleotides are TGCAGCGTTGTAGGGGTCATGGATCAGCCCCAGCATTTT.

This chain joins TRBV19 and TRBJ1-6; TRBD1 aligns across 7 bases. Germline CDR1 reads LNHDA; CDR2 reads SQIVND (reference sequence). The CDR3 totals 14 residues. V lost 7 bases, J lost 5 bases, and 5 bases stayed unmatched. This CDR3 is CASTSGTDNSPLHF. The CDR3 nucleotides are TGTGCCAGTACGTCCGGGACAGATAATTCACCCCTCCACTTT. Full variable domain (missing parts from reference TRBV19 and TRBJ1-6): DGGITQSPKYLFRKEGQNVTLSCEQNLNHDAMYWYRQDPGQGLRLIYYSQIVNDFQKGDIAEGYSVSREKKESFPLTVTSAQKNPTAFYLCASTSGTDNSPLHFGNGTRLTVT.

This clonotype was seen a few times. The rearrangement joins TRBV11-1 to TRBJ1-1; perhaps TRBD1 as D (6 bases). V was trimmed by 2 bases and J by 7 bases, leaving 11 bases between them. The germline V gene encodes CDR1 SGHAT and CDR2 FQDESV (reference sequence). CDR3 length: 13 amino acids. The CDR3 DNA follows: TGTGCCAGCAGCTTATCCCGACAGGTTGAAGCTTTCTTT. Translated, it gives CASSLSRQVEAFF.

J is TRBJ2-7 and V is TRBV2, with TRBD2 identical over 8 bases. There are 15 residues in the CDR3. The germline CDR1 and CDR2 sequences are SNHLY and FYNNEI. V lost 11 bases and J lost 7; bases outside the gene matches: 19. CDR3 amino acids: CAGTAGAGAGNEQYF. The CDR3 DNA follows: TGTGCCGGAACGGCAGGAGCGGGAGCGGGGAATGAGCAGTACTTC. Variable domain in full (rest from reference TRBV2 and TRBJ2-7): EPEVTQTPSHQVTQMGQEVILRCVPISNHLYFYWYRQILGQKVEFLVSFYNNEISEKSEIFDDQFSVERPDGSNFTLKIRSTKLEDSAMYFCAGTAGAGAGNEQYFGPGTRLTVT.

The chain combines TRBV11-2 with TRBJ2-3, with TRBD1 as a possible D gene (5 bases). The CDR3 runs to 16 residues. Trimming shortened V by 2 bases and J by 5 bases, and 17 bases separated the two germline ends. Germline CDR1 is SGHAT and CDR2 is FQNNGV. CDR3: CASSLTGVGNIDTQYF. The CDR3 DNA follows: TGTGCCAGCAGCTTAACAGGCGTCGGTAACATAGATACGCAGTATTTT.

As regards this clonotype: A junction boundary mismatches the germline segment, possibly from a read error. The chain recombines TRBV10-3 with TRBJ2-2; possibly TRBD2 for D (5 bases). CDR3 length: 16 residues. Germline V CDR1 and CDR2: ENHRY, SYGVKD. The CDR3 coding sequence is TGTGCCAGCAGTGACGGGAAATACGCGAACACCGGGGAGCTGTTTTTT. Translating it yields CASSDGKYANTGELFF.

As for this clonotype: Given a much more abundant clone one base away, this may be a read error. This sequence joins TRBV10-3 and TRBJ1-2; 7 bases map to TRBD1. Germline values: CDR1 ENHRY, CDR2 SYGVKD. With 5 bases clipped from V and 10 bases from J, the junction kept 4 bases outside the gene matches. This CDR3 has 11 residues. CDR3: CAISSDRLYTF. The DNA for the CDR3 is TGTGCCATCAGTTCGGACAGGCTCTACACCTTC.

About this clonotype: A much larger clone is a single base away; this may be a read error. CDR3 protein: CASSVEWDTGELFF. CDR3 bases: TGTGCCAGCAGCGTAGAGTGGGACACCGGGGAGCTGTTTTTT. The V call is TRBV9, the J call TRBJ2-2, with unresolved D. Germline-derived CDR1 and CDR2 are SGDLS and YYNGEE. V was clipped by 0 bases and J by 3 bases, with 6 bases between them. This CDR3 is built from 14 residues.